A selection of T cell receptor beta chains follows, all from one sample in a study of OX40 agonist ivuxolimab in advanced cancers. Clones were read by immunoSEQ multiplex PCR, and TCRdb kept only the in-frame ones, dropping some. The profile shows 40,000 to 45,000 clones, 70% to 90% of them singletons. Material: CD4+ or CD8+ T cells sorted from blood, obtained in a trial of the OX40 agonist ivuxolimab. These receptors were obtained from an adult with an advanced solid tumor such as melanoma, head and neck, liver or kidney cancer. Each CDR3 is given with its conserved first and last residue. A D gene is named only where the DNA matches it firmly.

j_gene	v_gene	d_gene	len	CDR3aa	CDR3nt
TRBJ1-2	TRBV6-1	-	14	CASTPRGPSFGYTF	TGTGCCAGCACCCCTCGGGGGCCCTCGTTTGGCTACACCTTC
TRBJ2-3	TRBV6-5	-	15	CASSYLQTSTDTQYF	TGTGCCAGCAGTTACTTACAGACTAGCACAGATACGCAGTATTTT
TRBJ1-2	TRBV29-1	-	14	CSVLGTKTNYGYTF	TGCAGCGTTTTAGGGACAAAAACTAACTATGGCTACACCTTC
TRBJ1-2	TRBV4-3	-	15	CASSQEEGLGYGYTF	TGCGCCAGCAGCCAAGAGGAGGGGCTGGGATATGGCTACACCTTC
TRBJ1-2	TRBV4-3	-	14	CASSPLGASYGYTF	TGCGCCAGCAGCCCACTAGGGGCCAGCTATGGCTACACCTTC
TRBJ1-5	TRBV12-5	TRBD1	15	CASGLPPDRDQPQHF	TGTGCTAGTGGTTTGCCCCCGGACAGGGATCAGCCCCAGCATTTT
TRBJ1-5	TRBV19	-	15	CASSRVDGSNQPQHF	TGTGCCAGTAGCAGGGTTGACGGTAGCAATCAGCCCCAGCATTTT
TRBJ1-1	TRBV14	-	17	CASSQDRYSNGNTEAFF	TGTGCCAGCAGCCAAGATAGATACAGTAACGGGAACACTGAAGCTTTCTTT
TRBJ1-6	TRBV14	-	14	CASSASSYNSPLHF	TGTGCCAGCAGCGCGAGCTCCTATAATTCACCCCTCCACTTT
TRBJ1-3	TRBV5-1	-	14	CASSPTGDGNTIYF	TGCGCCAGCAGCCCGACCGGAGACGGAAACACCATATATTTT
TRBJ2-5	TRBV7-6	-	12	CASSLDQETQYF	TGTGCCAGCAGCCTGGACCAAGAGACCCAGTACTTC
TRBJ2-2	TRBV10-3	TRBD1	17	CAISEPYGTGDTGELFF	TGTGCCATCAGTGAGCCTTACGGGACAGGGGACACCGGGGAGCTGTTTTTT
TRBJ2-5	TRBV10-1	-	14	CASSEWRARETQYF	TGCGCCAGCAGTGAGTGGAGGGCGCGAGAGACCCAGTACTTC
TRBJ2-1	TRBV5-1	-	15	CASSLVGYDYNEQFF	TGCGCCAGCAGCTTGGTTGGGTATGACTACAATGAGCAGTTCTTC
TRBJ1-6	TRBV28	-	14	CASSLEGYNSPLHF	TGTGCCAGCAGTTTGGAGGGGTACAATTCACCCCTCCACTTT
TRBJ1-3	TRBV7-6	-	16	CASSQGRANSGNTIYF	TGTGCCAGCAGCCAAGGACGGGCTAACTCTGGAAACACCATATATTTT
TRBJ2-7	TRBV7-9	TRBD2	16	CASSQEAAGVPYEQYF	TGTGCCAGCAGCCAAGAAGCCGCGGGGGTCCCCTACGAGCAGTACTTC